This T cell receptor (beta chain) was retrieved from a study of cytomegalovirus exposure and HLA in healthy donors. The CDR3 is made up of 14 amino acids. V dropped 3 bases and J dropped 8; count of bases not matched to a gene: 7. Germline CDR1 reads KGHSH; CDR2 reads LQKENI. Study-wide results and caveats: When analyzed later, a missense DCLRE1C variant was found to be linked to TCR beta V- and J-gene trimming. High specificity and sensitivity for cytomegalovirus status were reported for the classifier.

This clone was detected a few times. Its antigen is still unknown. In the PCR, 60 Vbeta and 13 Jbeta primers were used. Some clones are missing from TCRdb's copy, which holds only in-frame ones; the method was immunoSEQ multiplex PCR. This table holds approximately 170,000 clones, approximately 67% found once. The specimen was PBMCs. This TCR came from a man aged 35-49 years in good health and CMV-seronegative. The rearrangement uses TRBV18 and TRBJ1-2; 9 bases match TRBD1. The CDR3 bases are TGTGCCAGCTCACCGGGACAGGGTCCGCGCGGCTACACCTTC. Its protein is CASSPGQGPRGYTF.